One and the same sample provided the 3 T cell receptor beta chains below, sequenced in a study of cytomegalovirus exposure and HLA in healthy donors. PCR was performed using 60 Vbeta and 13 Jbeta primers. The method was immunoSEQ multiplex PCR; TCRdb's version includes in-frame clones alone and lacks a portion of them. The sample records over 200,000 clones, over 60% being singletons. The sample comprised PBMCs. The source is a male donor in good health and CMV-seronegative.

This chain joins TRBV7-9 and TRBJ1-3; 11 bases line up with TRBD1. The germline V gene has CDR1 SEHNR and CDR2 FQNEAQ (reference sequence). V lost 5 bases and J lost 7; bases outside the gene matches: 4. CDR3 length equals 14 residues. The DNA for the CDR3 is TGTGCCAGCAGCGTAGGACAGGGGGCGAACACCATATATTTT. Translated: CASSVGQGANTIYF. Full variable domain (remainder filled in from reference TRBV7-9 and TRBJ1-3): DTGVSQNPRHKITKRGQNVTFRCDPISEHNRLYWYRQTLGQGPEFLTYFQNEAQLEKSRLLSDRFSAERPKGSFSTLEIQRTEQGDSAMYLCASSVGQGANTIYFGEGSWLTVV.

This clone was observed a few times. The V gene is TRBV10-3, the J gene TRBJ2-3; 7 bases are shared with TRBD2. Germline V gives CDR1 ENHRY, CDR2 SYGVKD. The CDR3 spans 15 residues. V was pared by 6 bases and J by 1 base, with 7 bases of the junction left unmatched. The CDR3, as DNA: TGTGCCATCAGGGCGGGGGAGGCTGGCACAGATACGCAGTATTTT. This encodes CAIRAGEAGTDTQYF.

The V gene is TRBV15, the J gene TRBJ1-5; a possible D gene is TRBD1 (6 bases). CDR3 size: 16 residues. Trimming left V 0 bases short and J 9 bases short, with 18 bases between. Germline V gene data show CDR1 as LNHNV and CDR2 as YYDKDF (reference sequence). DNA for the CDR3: TGTGCCACCAGCAGAGATCGGGGCGGACAGTCAGGGCCCCAGCATTTT. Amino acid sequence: CATSRDRGGQSGPQHF.